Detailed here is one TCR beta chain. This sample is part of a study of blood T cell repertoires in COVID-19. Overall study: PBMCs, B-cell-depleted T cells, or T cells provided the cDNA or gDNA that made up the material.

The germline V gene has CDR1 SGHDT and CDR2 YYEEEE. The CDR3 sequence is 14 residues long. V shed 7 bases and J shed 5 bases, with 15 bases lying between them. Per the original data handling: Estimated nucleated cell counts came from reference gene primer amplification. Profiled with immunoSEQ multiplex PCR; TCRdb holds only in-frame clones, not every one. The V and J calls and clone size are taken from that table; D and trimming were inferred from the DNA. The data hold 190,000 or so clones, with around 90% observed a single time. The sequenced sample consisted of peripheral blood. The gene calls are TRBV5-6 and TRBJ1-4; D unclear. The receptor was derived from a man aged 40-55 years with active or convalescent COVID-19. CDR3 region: CASARRARNEKLFF. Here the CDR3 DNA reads TGTGCCAGCGCCCGGAGGGCACGGAATGAAAAACTGTTTTTT.